A selection of T cell receptor beta chains follows, all from one sample in a study of blood T cell repertoires in COVID-19. Measured with immunoSEQ multiplex PCR; TCRdb has only the in-frame clones, and not every one. The sample holds approximately 190,000 clones, 84% seen once. Source material: PBMCs or T cells enriched from blood (not recorded which). These receptors were taken from a woman in her thirties who had been exposed to COVID-19. The CDR3 runs from the conserved cysteine through the conserved F or W. The order of the fields is V gene, J gene, D gene, CDR3 protein, CDR3 DNA. A D gene is named only where the DNA matches it firmly.

V gene: TRBV7-9; J gene: TRBJ2-1; D gene: TRBD1; CDR3 protein: CASSFDRVQDEQFF; CDR3 DNA: TGTGCCAGCAGCTTCGACAGGGTCCAGGATGAGCAGTTCTTC
V gene: TRBV7-8; J gene: TRBJ2-2; D gene: NA; CDR3 protein: CAGSSYRHRDGELFF; CDR3 DNA: TGTGCCGGCAGCTCCTACCGCCACAGGGACGGGGAGCTGTTTTTT
V gene: TRBV4-1; J gene: TRBJ2-1; D gene: TRBD1; CDR3 protein: CASSQVNDRVAYNEQFF; CDR3 DNA: TGCGCCAGCAGCCAAGTCAATGACAGGGTTGCCTACAATGAGCAGTTCTTC
V gene: TRBV11-2; J gene: TRBJ1-2; D gene: TRBD1; CDR3 protein: CASSSGQGNKGYTF; CDR3 DNA: TGTGCCAGCAGCTCGGGACAGGGAAATAAGGGCTACACCTTC
V gene: TRBV3-1/TRBV3-2; J gene: TRBJ2-7; D gene: TRBD2; CDR3 protein: CASSQGTSGAYEQYF; CDR3 DNA: TGTGCCAGCAGCCAGGGGACTAGCGGGGCTTACGAGCAGTACTTC
V gene: TRBV5-5; J gene: TRBJ1-3; D gene: TRBD1; CDR3 protein: CASSLQGVSGNTIYF; CDR3 DNA: TGTGCCAGCAGCCTACAGGGGGTTTCTGGAAACACCATATATTTT
V gene: TRBV30; J gene: TRBJ1-5; D gene: TRBD1; CDR3 protein: CAWTPSEGGPNQPQHF; CDR3 DNA: TGTGCCTGGACTCCCAGCGAAGGGGGCCCTAATCAGCCCCAGCATTTT
V gene: TRBV4-1; J gene: TRBJ2-1; D gene: TRBD1; CDR3 protein: CASSTRQGANEQFF; CDR3 DNA: TGCGCCAGCAGCACCCGACAGGGGGCGAATGAGCAGTTCTTC
V gene: TRBV10-3; J gene: TRBJ1-2; D gene: TRBD1; CDR3 protein: CAIDRGSDGYTF; CDR3 DNA: TGTGCCATCGACAGGGGGAGCGATGGCTACACCTTC
V gene: TRBV7-6; J gene: TRBJ2-7; D gene: NA; CDR3 protein: CASNAGGPVEQYF; CDR3 DNA: TGTGCCAGTAACGCCGGGGGGCCGGTCGAGCAGTACTTC